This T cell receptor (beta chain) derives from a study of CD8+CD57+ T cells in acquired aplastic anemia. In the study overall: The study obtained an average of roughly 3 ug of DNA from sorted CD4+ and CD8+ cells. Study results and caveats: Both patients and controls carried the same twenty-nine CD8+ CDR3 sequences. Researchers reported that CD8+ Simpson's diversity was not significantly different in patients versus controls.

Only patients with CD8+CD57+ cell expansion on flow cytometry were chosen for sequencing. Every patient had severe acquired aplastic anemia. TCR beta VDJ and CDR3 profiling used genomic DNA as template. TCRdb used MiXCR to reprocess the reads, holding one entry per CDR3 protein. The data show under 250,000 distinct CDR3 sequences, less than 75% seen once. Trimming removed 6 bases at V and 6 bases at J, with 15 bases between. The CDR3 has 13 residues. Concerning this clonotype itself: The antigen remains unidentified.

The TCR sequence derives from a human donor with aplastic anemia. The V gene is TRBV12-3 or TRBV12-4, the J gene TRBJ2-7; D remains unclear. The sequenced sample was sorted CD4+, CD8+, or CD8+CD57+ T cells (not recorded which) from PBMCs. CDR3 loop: CASSFATRSEQYF. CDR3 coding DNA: TGTGCCAGCAGCTTTGCGACGAGATCCGAGCAGTACTTC.